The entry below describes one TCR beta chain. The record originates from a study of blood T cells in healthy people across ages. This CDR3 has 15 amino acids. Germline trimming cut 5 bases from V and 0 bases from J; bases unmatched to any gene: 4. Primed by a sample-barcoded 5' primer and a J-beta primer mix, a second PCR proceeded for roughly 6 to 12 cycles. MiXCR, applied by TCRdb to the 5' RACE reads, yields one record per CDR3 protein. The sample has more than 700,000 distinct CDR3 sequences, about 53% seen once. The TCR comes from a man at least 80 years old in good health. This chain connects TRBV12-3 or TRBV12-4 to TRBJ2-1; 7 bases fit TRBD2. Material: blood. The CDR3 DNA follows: TGTGCCAGCAGTCCCCCTAGCGGCTCCTACAATGAGCAGTTCTTC. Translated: CASSPPSGSYNEQFF.